The clone carrying this TCR beta chain has a single count. Germline V gene sequence: CDR1 SGHNT, CDR2 YENEEA. There are 13 residues in the CDR3. Germline trimming cut 8 bases from V and 8 bases from J; bases unmatched to any gene: 8. Sequenced by immunoSEQ multiplex PCR; TCRdb stores in-frame clones only, minus some. The table lists 170,000 or so clones, about nine tenths of them singletons. This entry comes from a study of T cell responses to AZD1222 COVID-19 vaccine. V and J are TRBV11-3 and TRBJ2-3; TRBD1 matches 9 bases. The input for sequencing was peripheral blood, taken on day 0 of AZD1222 vaccination. The sequence derives from an adult in good health. Written as DNA, the CDR3 is TGTGCCAGCGGACAGGGGTTTGGCGGTACGCAGTATTTT. It translates to CASGQGFGGTQYF. The full variable domain, with the rest looked up from reference TRBV11-3 and TRBJ2-3, is EAGVVQSPRYKIIEKKQPVAFWCNPISGHNTLYWYLQNLGQGPELLIRYENEEAVDDSQLPKDRFSAERLKGVDSTLKIQPAELGDSAVYLCASGQGFGGTQYFGPGTRLTVL.